What follows are 24 T cell receptor beta chains derived from one specimen sequenced in a study of blood T cell repertoires in COVID-19. This table comes from immunoSEQ multiplex PCR, and its TCRdb copy is limited to in-frame clones, with some not included. The sample comprises about 260,000 clones, approximately 91% of which are singletons, and approximately 0.7% rests with the top ten. The specimen sequenced was peripheral blood. The receptors derive from a human donor in a cohort sampled during active COVID-19.

The V and J genes are TRBV6-5 and TRBJ2-5; a possible D gene is TRBD1 (6 bases). Germline lookup yields CDR1 MNHEY and CDR2 SVGAGI. This CDR3 is 15 amino acids long. Trimming removed 4 bases at V and 6 bases at J, with 18 bases between. CDR3 loop: CASSLITGSLKTQYF. Written as DNA, the CDR3 is TGTGCCAGCAGTTTGATAACAGGGAGTTTAAAGACCCAGTACTTC.

The chain combines TRBV11-3 with TRBJ2-3, with 7 bases matching TRBD1. This CDR3 spans 12 amino acids. The V gene end was trimmed by 8 bases and the J gene end by 1 base; junction bases not matched to a gene: 0. CDR1 is SGHNT, CDR2 YENEEA, per germline. In DNA, the CDR3 is TGTGCCAGCGGACAGGGCACAGATACGCAGTATTTT. Amino acid sequence: CASGQGTDTQYF.

The chain employs TRBV7-9 and TRBJ2-5; D may be TRBD2 (6 bases). Germline V lookup: CDR1 SEHNR, CDR2 FQNEAQ (reference sequence). The CDR3 is 16 amino acids. V was cut by 0 bases and J by 5 bases, with 16 bases left in between. CDR3 in DNA: TGTGCCAGCAGCTTAGCCAGGCCAACCGGAGGGGAGACCCAGTACTTC. Its protein product is CASSLARPTGGETQYF. Drawing the rest from reference TRBV7-9 and TRBJ2-5, the complete variable domain is DTGVSQNPRHKITKRGQNVTFRCDPISEHNRLYWYRQTLGQGPEFLTYFQNEAQLEKSRLLSDRFSAERPKGSFSTLEIQRTEQGDSAMYLCASSLARPTGGETQYFGPGTRLLVL.

V is TRBV12-3 or TRBV12-4 and J is TRBJ1-1; D is undetermined. There are 12 residues in the CDR3. The V and J ends lost 7 bases and 10 bases respectively, with 16 bases between them. As DNA, the CDR3 is TGTGCCAGCACCACCGGGAAGGCTGCAGCTTTCTTT. Protein sequence: CASTTGKAAAFF.

As to this clone: In the same sample, other DNA sequences code for this CDR3. This chain joins TRBV9 and TRBJ1-1; no definite D call. The CDR3 is 15 residues long. Germline V gene lookup returns CDR1 SGDLS and CDR2 YYNGEE. Trimming took 0 bases from V and 0 from J, leaving 9 bases between them. CDR3 in amino acids: CASSVGGGLNTEAFF. The CDR3 DNA follows: TGTGCCAGCAGCGTAGGTGGCGGGTTGAACACTGAAGCTTTCTTT. Looking up the rest from reference TRBV9 and TRBJ1-1 gives the full variable domain: DSGVTQTPKHLITATGQRVTLRCSPRSGDLSVYWYQQSLDQGLQFLIQYYNGEERAKGNILERFSAQQFPDLHSELNLSSLELGDSALYFCASSVGGGLNTEAFFGQGTRLTVV.

This rearrangement joins TRBV7-4 to TRBJ1-3, with D hard to call. V was cut by 5 bases and J by 1 base, with 6 bases left in between. The germline gives CDR1 SGHVT, CDR2 SQSDAQ. The CDR3 has 13 residues. The CDR3 bases are TGTGCCAGCAGCGGACTGTCTGGAAACACCATATATTTT. Its translation: CASSGLSGNTIYF.

The CDR3, as DNA: TGTGCCAGCAGCGGTTCGGCGGGACAGATGCCTTTGGGAGCTTTCTTT. This encodes CASSGSAGQMPLGAFF. The chain carries TRBV28 and TRBJ1-1; 7 bases map to TRBD1. With 6 bases clipped from V and 10 bases from J, the junction kept 20 bases outside the gene matches. The length of the CDR3 is 16 residues. The germline gives CDR1 MDHEN, CDR2 SYDVKM.

V is TRBV3-1 (or the pseudogene TRBV3-2) and J is TRBJ2-3, with TRBD2 identical over 11 bases. V was clipped by 1 base and J by 4 bases; unmatched bases: 4. The CDR3 is made up of 16 amino acids. CDR1 and CDR2 from the germline V gene are LGHDT and YNNKEL (reference sequence). The CDR3 bases are TGTGCCAGCAGCCAAGCCCTAGCGGGAGGCGCAGATACGCAGTATTTT. This translates into CASSQALAGGADTQYF.

This sequence joins TRBV11-2 and TRBJ2-7; tentative D call: TRBD1 (5 bases). V was shortened by 5 bases and J by 0 bases, with 17 bases between the two germline ends. Germline V gene sequence: CDR1 SGHAT, CDR2 FQNNGV. The CDR3 totals 16 residues. In DNA form, the CDR3 reads TGTGCCAGCAGCGAACAGGAAAACCCAAGCTCCTACGAGCAGTACTTC. Its protein product is CASSEQENPSSYEQYF.

The chain employs TRBV5-4 and TRBJ1-1, with TRBD1 identical over 7 bases. Germline V gives CDR1 SGHNT, CDR2 YYREEE (reference sequence). J gave up 1 base and V 9 bases, and 6 bases lay outside the gene matches. This CDR3 comprises 13 residues. CDR3 DNA sequence: TGTGCCATACCGACAGGGAAGAACACTGAAGCTTTCTTT. As protein: CAIPTGKNTEAFF.

This sequence joins TRBV5-1 and TRBJ2-7, with TRBD1 matching 7 bases. The CDR3 covers 14 residues. From germline, CDR1 is SGHRS and CDR2 YFSETQ. V gave up 0 bases and J gave up 0 bases; unmatched junction bases: 0. The CDR3 DNA reads TGCGCCAGCAGCTTGGGGGACAGCTCCTACGAGCAGTACTTC. This gives the protein CASSLGDSSYEQYF.

This chain links TRBV18 with TRBJ1-1; D ambiguous. This CDR3 has 16 amino acids. Germline V lookup: CDR1 KGHSH, CDR2 LQKENI. V shed 6 bases and J shed 1 base, with 18 bases lying between them. The CDR3 is CASSPSNRLQNTEAFF. CDR3 coding DNA: TGTGCCAGCTCGCCTTCAAACCGACTCCAGAACACTGAAGCTTTCTTT. Complete variable domain (other parts from reference TRBV18 and TRBJ1-1): NAGVMQNPRHLVRRRGQEARLRCSPMKGHSHVYWYRQLPEEGLKFMVYLQKENIIDESGMPKERFSAEFPKEGPSILRIQQVVRGDSAAYFCASSPSNRLQNTEAFFGQGTRLTVV.

The V gene is TRBV7-6, the J gene TRBJ2-3; perhaps TRBD2 as D (6 bases). Trimming removed 3 bases at V and 0 bases at J, with 16 bases between. CDR3 size: 17 residues. CDR1 and CDR2 from the germline V gene are SGHVS and FNYEAQ. The CDR3 DNA reads as TGTGCCAGCAGCTTGGTCGTTGCGGGGAAAAGCACAGATACGCAGTATTTT. Translation gives CASSLVVAGKSTDTQYF.

The chain is built from TRBV6-5 and TRBJ1-1; D possibly corresponds to TRBD1 (5 bases). Per germline, CDR1 MNHEY and CDR2 SVGAGI. The ends were cut back, 3 bases at V and 5 bases at J, with 13 bases in the middle. The CDR3 runs to 14 residues. CDR3 loop: CASSYDGTGTEAFF. The CDR3 coding sequence is TGTGCCAGCAGTTATGACGGGACTGGGACTGAAGCTTTCTTT.

V gene TRBV11-3 combines with J gene TRBJ2-2, with 9 bases identical to TRBD2. The J segment lost 5 bases and the V segment lost 0 bases, leaving 13 bases of the junction unmatched. The CDR3 covers 19 residues. CDR1 is SGHNT and CDR2 is YENEEA in the germline V gene. The CDR3 loop is CASSLDIMRTSVHTGELFF. Here the CDR3 DNA reads TGTGCCAGCAGCTTAGATATCATGAGGACTAGCGTCCATACCGGGGAGCTGTTTTTT.

The chain links TRBV7-2 to TRBJ1-2; D is unclear. The CDR3 is 16 residues long. V lost 2 bases, J lost 1 base, and 14 bases lay in between. The germline V gene encodes CDR1 SGHTA and CDR2 FQGNSA. The CDR3 is CASSLLRESNNYGYTF. The CDR3 DNA is TGTGCCAGCAGCTTACTAAGAGAGTCCAATAACTATGGCTACACCTTC.

This clone was observed once. The rearrangement joins TRBV2 to TRBJ2-7; 9 bases are shared with TRBD1. The V gene end was trimmed by 5 bases and the J gene end by 6 bases; junction bases not matched to a gene: 2. CDR1 and CDR2 (germline): SNHLY, FYNNEI. The CDR3 is 12 amino acids. The CDR3: CASSLDRGEQYF. CDR3 in DNA: TGTGCCAGCAGTCTGGACAGGGGCGAGCAGTACTTC.

About this clone: The same CDR3 also results from other DNA sequences found in this sample. This chain links TRBV19 with TRBJ1-5, with D perhaps TRBD1 (5 bases). V lost 1 base to trimming and J lost 1 base, with 8 bases between them. The CDR3 sequence is 15 residues long. Germline V gene lookup returns CDR1 LNHDA and CDR2 SQIVND (reference sequence). The CDR3 loop is CASSIGGGSNQPQHF. The CDR3 region has the DNA TGTGCCAGTAGTATAGGGGGGGGAAGCAATCAGCCCCAGCATTTT. Drawing the rest from reference TRBV19 and TRBJ1-5, the complete variable domain is DGGITQSPKYLFRKEGQNVTLSCEQNLNHDAMYWYRQDPGQGLRLIYYSQIVNDFQKGDIAEGYSVSREKKESFPLTVTSAQKNPTAFYLCASSIGGGSNQPQHFGDGTRLSIL.

The genes are TRBV30 and TRBJ2-7; D is possibly TRBD1 (6 bases). Germline lookup yields CDR1 GTSNPN and CDR2 SVGIG (reference sequence). Trimming left V 3 bases short and J 5 bases short, with 17 bases between. This CDR3 contains 14 residues. In DNA form, the CDR3 reads TGTGCCTGGAGGCCTTCAGGGGTTAACGACGAGCAGTACTTC. Translation: CAWRPSGVNDEQYF.

The chain is built from TRBV9 and TRBJ2-7, with TRBD1 matching over 9 bases. Trimming took 4 bases from V and 7 from J; bases not matched to a gene: 15. CDR1 and CDR2 from the germline V gene are SGDLS and YYNGEE. This CDR3 has 16 residues. The CDR3 protein is CASSLRADRGFREQYF. CDR3 nucleotide sequence: TGTGCCAGCAGCCTGAGGGCGGACAGGGGATTTCGGGAGCAGTACTTC.

This sequence joins TRBV7-3 and TRBJ2-1; no definite D call. The CDR3 length is 16 residues. Germline V gene sequence: CDR1 SGHTA, CDR2 FQGTGA. V was shortened by 0 bases and J by 2 bases, with 11 bases between the two germline ends. DNA for the CDR3: TGTGCCAGCAGCTTAACCCGAACTATTACCTACAATGAGCAGTTCTTC. Residues: CASSLTRTITYNEQFF.

CDR3 sequence: CASSYSGRRTEAFF. For the CDR3, the DNA is TGTGCCAGCAGTTACTCAGGGAGAAGGACTGAAGCTTTCTTT. The rearrangement joins TRBV6-5 to TRBJ1-1; the D is unclear. There are 14 residues in the CDR3. V lost 0 bases, J lost 5 bases, and 10 bases lay in between. The germline V gene has CDR1 MNHEY and CDR2 SVGAGI.

This sequence joins TRBV6-6 and TRBJ2-7; 9 bases agree with TRBD1. There are 14 residues in the CDR3. V trimming: 6 bases; J trimming: 5 bases; junction bases outside the gene matches: 8. Germline V CDR1 and CDR2: MNHNY, SVGAGI (reference sequence). CDR3 residues: CASRGGQGIDEQYF. The CDR3 DNA sequence: TGTGCCAGCAGAGGGGGACAGGGTATAGACGAGCAGTACTTC.

J is TRBJ1-1 and V is TRBV27, with D perhaps matching TRBD1 (6 bases). Trimming left V 7 bases short and J 4 bases short, with 13 bases between. This CDR3 has 13 amino acids. From germline, CDR1 is MNHEY and CDR2 SMNVEV (reference sequence). CDR3 DNA sequence: TGTGCCAGCATGAGACAGGTTGGCACTGAAGCTTTCTTT. Its protein is CASMRQVGTEAFF.